One sample yielded the 7 T cell receptor beta chains listed below, sequenced in a study of shared clonotypes between healthy human individuals (dated by TCRdb to 2020 to 2021). The library relied on the immunoSEQ multiplex PCR assay. As stored in TCRdb, this immuneACCESS dataset retains in-frame rearrangements with V and J assigned. A fraction of the clones does not appear; measured against another copy, unresolved V genes explain less than half of the discrepancy, and the remainder lacks a known reason. In all, the sample holds some 450,000 clones, and around 77% of those were seen once. The ten largest account for more than 10% of the sample. The sequencing input was PBMCs. All receptors derive from a woman aged 40 to 50 in good health. Some clones in this sample may be carry-over from other donors' samples.

In regard to this clone: A read error likely explains this, since a far larger clone differs by one base. The chain combines TRBV30 with TRBJ1-1; D remains ambiguous. Trimming took 3 bases from V and 3 from J, leaving 14 bases between them. The CDR3 sequence is 14 residues long. Germline V gene lookup returns CDR1 GTSNPN and CDR2 SVGIG (reference sequence). CDR3 coding DNA: TGTGCCTGGAGGGACTCGCCGGCGGACACTGAAGCTTTCTTT. Its translation is CAWRDSPADTEAFF.

This clone showed up just a few times. The chain employs TRBV14 and TRBJ2-1; 8 positions agree with TRBD1. V shed 2 bases, J shed 13 bases, and the junction held 7 bases outside the gene matches. Looked up from germline, CDR1 is SGHDN and CDR2 is FVKESK. CDR3 length: 13 residues. The chain's CDR3 is CASSQTRQGRQFF. The CDR3 DNA is TGTGCCAGCAGCCAAACTCGACAGGGGAGACAGTTCTTC. The whole variable domain, filled in from reference TRBV14 and TRBJ2-1, reads EAGVTQFPSHSVIEKGQTVTLRCDPISGHDNLYWYRRVMGKEIKFLLHFVKESKQDESGMPNNRFLAERTGGTYSTLKVQPAELEDSGVYFCASSQTRQGRQFFGPGTRLTVL.

The V gene is TRBV29-1, the J gene TRBJ2-7, with D possibly TRBD1 on 5 matching bases. Germline V gives CDR1 SQVTM, CDR2 ANQGSEA. V was pared by 4 bases and J by 3 bases, with 10 bases between. This CDR3 comprises 12 residues. CDR3 in amino acids: CSVAGQSYEQYF. The CDR3 region has the DNA TGCAGCGTTGCTGGACAAAGCTACGAGCAGTACTTC.

This clone was observed at least ten times. V is TRBV18 and J is TRBJ1-5; no firm D call. The germline CDR1 and CDR2 sequences are KGHSH and LQKENI. V was clipped by 3 bases and J by 3 bases, with 18 bases between them. The length of the CDR3 is 17 residues. In DNA, the CDR3 is TGTGCCAGCTCACCCCAACCCCCCATAGGTAACAATCAGCCCCAGCATTTT. Its translation: CASSPQPPIGNNQPQHF.

A remark on this clone: This likely came from a read error, as a far larger clone is one base away. The same CDR3 arises from other DNA sequences in this sample as well. The chain combines TRBV29-1 with TRBJ1-3; no definite D call. The CDR3 length is 13 residues. Germline values: CDR1 SQVTM, CDR2 ANQGSEA. The CDR3 DNA reads as TGCAGCGGTGGTAGGGCAGACGGAAACACTATATATTTT. Amino acid sequence: CSGGRADGNTIYF.

CDR3 in DNA: TGTGCCAGCAGAAGTGGACAGGGGGCTACCTACGAGCAGTACTTC. Translating it yields CASRSGQGATYEQYF. The chain is built from TRBV5-5 and TRBJ2-7; TRBD1 agrees at 11 bases. The V and J ends lost 5 bases and 2 bases, in that order; junction bases with no gene match: 6. Per germline, CDR1 SGHKS and CDR2 YYEKEE (reference sequence). The CDR3 has 15 amino acids.

This rearrangement joins TRBV28 to TRBJ1-5; D might be TRBD1 (5 bases). The V end lost 3 bases, the J end lost 7 bases, and 10 bases lay between the germline ends. This CDR3 has 13 residues. Germline V gene data show CDR1 as MDHEN and CDR2 as SYDVKM. The DNA for the CDR3 is TGTGCCAGCAGTTTGAAAGGGGACCAGCCCCAGCATTTT. Residues: CASSLKGDQPQHF.